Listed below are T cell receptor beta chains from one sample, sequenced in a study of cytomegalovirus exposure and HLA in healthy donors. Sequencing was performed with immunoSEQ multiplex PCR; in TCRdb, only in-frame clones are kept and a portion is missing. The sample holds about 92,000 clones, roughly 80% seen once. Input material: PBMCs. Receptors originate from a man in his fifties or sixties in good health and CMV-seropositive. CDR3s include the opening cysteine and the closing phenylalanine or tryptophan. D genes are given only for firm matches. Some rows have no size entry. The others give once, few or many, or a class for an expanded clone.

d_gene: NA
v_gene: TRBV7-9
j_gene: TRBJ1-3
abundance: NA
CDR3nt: TGTGCCAGCAGCTCCGACCAACCGGGTCCTGGAAACACCATATATTTT
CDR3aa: CASSSDQPGPGNTIYF

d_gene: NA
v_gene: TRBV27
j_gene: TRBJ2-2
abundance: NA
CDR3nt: TGTGCCAGCAGCAAAGACAGGTTATTGAACACCGGGGAGCTGTTTTTT
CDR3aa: CASSKDRLLNTGELFF

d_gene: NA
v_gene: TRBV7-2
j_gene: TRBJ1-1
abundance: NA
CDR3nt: TGTGCCAGCTTTTCGTCGGGGGTGAACACTGAAGCTTTCTTT
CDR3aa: CASFSSGVNTEAFF

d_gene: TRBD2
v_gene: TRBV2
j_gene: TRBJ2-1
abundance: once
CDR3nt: TGTGCCAGCAGTGAATTTGGGCCTAGCGGAAATTACAATGAGCAGTTCTTC
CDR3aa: CASSEFGPSGNYNEQFF

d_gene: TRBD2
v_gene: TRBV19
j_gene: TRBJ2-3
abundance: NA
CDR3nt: TGTGCCAGTAAAATGGGGGGGGCAGATACGCAGTATTTT
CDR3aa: CASKMGGADTQYF

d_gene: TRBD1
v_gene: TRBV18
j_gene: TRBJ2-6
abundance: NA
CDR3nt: TGTGCCAGCTCTCTTGGGACAGGGGCGTTCCCTGGGGCCAACGTCCTGACTTTC
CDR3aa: CASSLGTGAFPGANVLTF

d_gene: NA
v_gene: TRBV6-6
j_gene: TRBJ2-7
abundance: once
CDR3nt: TGTGCCAGCAGTCCGGGACAATCCTACGAGCAGTACTTC
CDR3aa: CASSPGQSYEQYF

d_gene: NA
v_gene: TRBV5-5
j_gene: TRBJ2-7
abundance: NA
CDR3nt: TGTGCCAGCAGCTTATCCGGTACTCACTACGAGCAGTACTTC
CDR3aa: CASSLSGTHYEQYF

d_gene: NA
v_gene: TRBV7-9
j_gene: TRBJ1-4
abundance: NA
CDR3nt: TGTGCCAGCAGCTCAGAAAATGAAAAACTGTTTTTT
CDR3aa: CASSSENEKLFF

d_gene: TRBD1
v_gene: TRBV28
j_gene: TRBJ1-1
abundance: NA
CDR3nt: TGTGCCAGCAGCCTACAGGGGTACACTGAAGCTTTCTTT
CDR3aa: CASSLQGYTEAFF

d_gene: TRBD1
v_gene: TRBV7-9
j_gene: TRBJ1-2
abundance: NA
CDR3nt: TGTGCCAGCAGCTTGGGACAGGAGACTAACTATGGCTACACCTTC
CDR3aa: CASSLGQETNYGYTF

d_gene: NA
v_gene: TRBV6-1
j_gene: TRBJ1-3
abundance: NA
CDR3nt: TGTGCCAGCAGTGAAGTAGAGGGAAACACCATATATTTT
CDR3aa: CASSEVEGNTIYF

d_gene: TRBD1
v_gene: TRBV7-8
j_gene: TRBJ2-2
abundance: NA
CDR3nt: TGTGCCAGCAGCCCCAGACAGGGCGAAACCGGGGAGCTGTTTTTT
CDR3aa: CASSPRQGETGELFF